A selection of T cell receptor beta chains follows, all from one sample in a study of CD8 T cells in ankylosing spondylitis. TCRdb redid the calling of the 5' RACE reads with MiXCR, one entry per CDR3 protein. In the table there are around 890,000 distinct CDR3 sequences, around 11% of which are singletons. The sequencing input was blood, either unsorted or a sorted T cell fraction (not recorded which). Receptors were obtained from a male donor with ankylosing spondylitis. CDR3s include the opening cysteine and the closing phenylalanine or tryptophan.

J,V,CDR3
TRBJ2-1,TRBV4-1,CASSQKPLAGAYNEQFF
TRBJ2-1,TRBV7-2,CASSFLAYNEQFF
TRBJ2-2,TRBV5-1,CASSFESGELFF
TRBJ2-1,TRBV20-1,CSASQRARTYNEQFF
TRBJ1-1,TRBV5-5,CASSYTGPGRAFF
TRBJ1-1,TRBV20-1,CSARHKGLNTEAFF
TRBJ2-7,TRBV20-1,CSTGGAYLEQYF
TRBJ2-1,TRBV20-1,CSASLGGWDEQFF
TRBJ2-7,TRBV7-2,CASSLAAAPYEQYF
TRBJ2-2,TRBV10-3,CAISESIQGASNTGELFF
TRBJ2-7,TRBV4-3,CASSRWAGGSYEQYF
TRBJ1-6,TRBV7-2,CASSLGWSPLHF
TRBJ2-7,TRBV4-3,CASSRGLYSYEQYF
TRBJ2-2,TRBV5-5,CASSLNRELFF
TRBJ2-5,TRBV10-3,CAISRTGTETQYF
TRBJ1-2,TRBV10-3,CAISGVDYGYTF
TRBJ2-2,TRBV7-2,CASSVALNTGELFF
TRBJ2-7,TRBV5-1,CASSAGQGRGYEQYF
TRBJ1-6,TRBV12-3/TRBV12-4,CASSLTGTNSPLHF
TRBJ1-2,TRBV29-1,CSVAWGQENYGYTF
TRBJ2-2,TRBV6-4,CASSQIRSGELFF
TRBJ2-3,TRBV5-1,CASSLAAGVSDTQYF
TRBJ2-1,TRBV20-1,CSQAGGSYNEQFF
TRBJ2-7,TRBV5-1,CASSLLGDQYEQYF
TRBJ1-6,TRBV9,CASSSLTGSGALHF
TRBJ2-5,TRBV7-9,CASSLNRVETQYF
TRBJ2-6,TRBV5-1,CASSILGGANVLTF
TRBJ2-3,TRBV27,CASSLGIATDTQYF
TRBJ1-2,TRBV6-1,CASSASRGQPYGYTF
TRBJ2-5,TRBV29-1,CSTGSGRRETQYF
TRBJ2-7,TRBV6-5,CASSSLERSYYEQYF
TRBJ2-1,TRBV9,CASSVVAGTNYNEQFF
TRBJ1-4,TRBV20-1,CSAYREKLFF
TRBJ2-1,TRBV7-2,CASSPYRSSYNEQFF
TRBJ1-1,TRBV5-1,CASSLDGAEAFF
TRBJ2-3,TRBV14,CASSQVRHGDTDTQYF
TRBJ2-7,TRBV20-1,CSAQGLAGGVYEQYF
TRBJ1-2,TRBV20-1,CSAGTAGSFGYTF
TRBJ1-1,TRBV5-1,CASRVGTGGTEAFF
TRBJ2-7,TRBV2,CASRSRSYEQYF
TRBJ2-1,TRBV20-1,CRAGADSYNEQFF